This T cell receptor (beta chain) was recorded in a study of blood T cells in healthy people across ages. General study results and limits: Age advanced and TCR beta diversity per million T cells fell, roughly linearly. It was the long-lived donors that had more naive CD4+ cells and higher diversity than aged donors.

Between the trimmed V and J ends, which lost 4 bases and 2 bases, there was a span of 11 bases. CDR3 size: 14 residues. Germline V lookup: CDR1 SGHRS, CDR2 YFSETQ. It was with a sample-barcoded 5' primer and a J-beta primer mix that a second PCR of roughly 6 to 11 cycles was run. TCRdb reanalysed the 5' RACE reads using MiXCR and keeps one entry per CDR3 protein. The table lists about 1.8 million distinct CDR3 sequences, just under 50% of them singletons. It was around 10 milliliters of peripheral blood that were drawn from each donor. About this clonotype: No antigen is known for it.

The TCR originated in a middle-aged woman in good health. The sequenced sample consisted of blood. The J gene is TRBJ2-3, the V gene TRBV5-1, with D tentatively TRBD1 (6 bases). CDR3 amino acids: CASSRWDITDTQYF. DNA for the CDR3: TGCGCCAGCAGCCGATGGGACATCACAGATACGCAGTATTTT.